Below, one TCR beta chain is given with its context. Its antigen is undetermined. The sample is drawn from a study of graft-versus-host responses after intestinal transplantation. Across the whole study: Induction using anti-thymocyte globulin, followed by tacrolimus and steroids for roughly 3 years, was given to all recipients.

V lost 0 bases, J lost 0 bases, and 3 bases lay in between. Germline V lookup: CDR1 MGHRA, CDR2 YSYEKL. CDR3 length: 15 amino acids. General study findings and limits: Levels of circulating GvH clones at their peak were associated with early post-transplant HvG declines. GvH clones surfaced in recipient marrow, some emerging earlier in ileum or blood.

Repertoires were generated with immunoSEQ multiplex PCR, while TCRdb's copy carries only in-frame clones and drops some. The sample lists about 130,000 clones; around 90% were seen once. Sample: unstimulated CD4+ T cells sorted from spleen or lymph node cells, taken before intestinal transplant. The sequence derives from a human donor who received an intestinal transplant. This chain uses TRBV4-1 with TRBJ2-6; D gene unclear. For the CDR3, the DNA is TGCGCCAGCAGCCAAGAATTCTCTGGGGCCAACGTCCTGACTTTC. It specifies CASSQEFSGANVLTF.